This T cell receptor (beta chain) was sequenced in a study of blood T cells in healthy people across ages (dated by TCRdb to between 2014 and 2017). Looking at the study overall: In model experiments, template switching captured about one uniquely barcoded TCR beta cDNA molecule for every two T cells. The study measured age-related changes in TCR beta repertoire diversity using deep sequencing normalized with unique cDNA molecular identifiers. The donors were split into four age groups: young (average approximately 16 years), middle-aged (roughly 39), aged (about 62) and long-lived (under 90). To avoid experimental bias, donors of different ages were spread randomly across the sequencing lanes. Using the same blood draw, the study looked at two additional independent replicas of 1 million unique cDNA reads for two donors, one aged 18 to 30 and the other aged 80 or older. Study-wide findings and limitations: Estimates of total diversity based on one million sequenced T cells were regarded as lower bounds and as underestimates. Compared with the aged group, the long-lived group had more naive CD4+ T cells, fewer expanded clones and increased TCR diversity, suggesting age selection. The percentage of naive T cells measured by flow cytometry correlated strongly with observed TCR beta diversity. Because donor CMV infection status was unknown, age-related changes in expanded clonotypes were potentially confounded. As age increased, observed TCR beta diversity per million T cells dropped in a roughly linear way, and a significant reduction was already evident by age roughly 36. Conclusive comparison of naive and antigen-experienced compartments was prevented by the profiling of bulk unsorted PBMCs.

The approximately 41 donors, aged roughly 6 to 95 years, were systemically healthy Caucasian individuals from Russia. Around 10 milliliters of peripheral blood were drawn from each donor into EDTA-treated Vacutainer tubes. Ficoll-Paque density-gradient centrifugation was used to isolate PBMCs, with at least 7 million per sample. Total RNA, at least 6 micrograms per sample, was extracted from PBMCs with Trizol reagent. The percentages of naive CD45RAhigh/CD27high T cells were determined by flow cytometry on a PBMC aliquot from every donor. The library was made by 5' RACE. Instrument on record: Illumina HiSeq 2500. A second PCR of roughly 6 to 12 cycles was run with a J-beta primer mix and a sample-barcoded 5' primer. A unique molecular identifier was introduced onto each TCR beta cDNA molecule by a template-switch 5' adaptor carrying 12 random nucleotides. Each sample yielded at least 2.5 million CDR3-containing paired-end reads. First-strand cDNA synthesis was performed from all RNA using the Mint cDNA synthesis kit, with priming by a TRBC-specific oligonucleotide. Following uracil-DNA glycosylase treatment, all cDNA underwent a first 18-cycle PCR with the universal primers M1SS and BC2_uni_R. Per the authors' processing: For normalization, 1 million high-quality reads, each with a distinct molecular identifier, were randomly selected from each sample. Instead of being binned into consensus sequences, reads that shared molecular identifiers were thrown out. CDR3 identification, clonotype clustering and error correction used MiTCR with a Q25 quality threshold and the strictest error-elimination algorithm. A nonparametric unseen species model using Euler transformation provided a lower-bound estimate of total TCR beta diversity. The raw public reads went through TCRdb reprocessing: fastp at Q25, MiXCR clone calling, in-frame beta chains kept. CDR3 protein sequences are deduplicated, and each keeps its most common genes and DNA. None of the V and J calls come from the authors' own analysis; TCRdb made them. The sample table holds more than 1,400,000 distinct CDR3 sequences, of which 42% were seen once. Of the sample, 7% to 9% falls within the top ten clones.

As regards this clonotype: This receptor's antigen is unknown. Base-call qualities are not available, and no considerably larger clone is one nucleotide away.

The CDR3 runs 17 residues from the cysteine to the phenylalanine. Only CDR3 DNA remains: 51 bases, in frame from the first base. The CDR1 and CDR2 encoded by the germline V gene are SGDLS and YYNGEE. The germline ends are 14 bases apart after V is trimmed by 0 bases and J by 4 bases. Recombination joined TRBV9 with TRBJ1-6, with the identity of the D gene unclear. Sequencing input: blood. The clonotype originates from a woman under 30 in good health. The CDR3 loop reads CASSVGPPGGYNSPLHF. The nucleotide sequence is TGTGCCAGCAGCGTAGGACCCCCGGGAGGTTATAATTCACCCCTCCACTTT.